The entry below gives a single T cell receptor (beta chain) sequence along with its context. As yet, its antigen is unknown. Produced via immunoSEQ multiplex PCR; TCRdb's table is partial and in-frame only. The profile shows some 580,000 clones, around 97% of them singletons. The sample belongs to a study of shared clonotypes between healthy human individuals. Points from the study as a whole: Larger richness was generally estimated for naive than memory subsets. Exclusively blood specimens were collected; tissue repertoires likely differ.

The CDR3 spans 17 residues. CDR1 and CDR2 from the germline V gene are MDHEN and SYDVKM. V shed 3 bases, J shed 3 bases, and the junction held 13 bases outside the gene matches. Subsets obtained from CD4+ cells comprised CD45RA+ naive and CD45RA-negative memory cells. The sequence came from a woman aged 30 to 39 in good health. The sequenced sample was naive CD4+ T cells sorted from blood. Stated subset: CD45RA+ positively selected. This chain joins TRBV28 and TRBJ2-7; 8 nucleotides line up with TRBD2. This CDR3 is CASSFGGLGSGNYEQYF. As DNA, the CDR3 is TGTGCCAGCAGTTTTGGGGGGTTGGGTAGCGGGAACTACGAGCAGTACTTC.